This T cell receptor (beta chain) derives from a study of blood T cell repertoires in COVID-19 (dated by TCRdb to about 2020). Some background on the complete study: Samples from collaborators originated in the United States, Italy and Spain and spanned both the acute and convalescent phases of COVID-19. The prospective study material was composed of cDNA or gDNA derived from T cells, B-cell-depleted T cells, or PBMCs. The repertoires were made available in a free public database intended to serve as a resource for research on the immune response to SARS-CoV-2. Samples came from the ongoing ImmuneRACE study (first 160 participants) plus 1,254 subjects from 6 global collaborators. Where HLA class I and class II types were available, the types were taken from metadata supplied by the sample provider, not from assay-based typing. Sample metadata almost always included a de-identified subject ID, COVID-19 status, age in years and sex. Subjects who had been exposed to COVID-19, were actively infected with it, or had recovered from it provided the deeply sampled blood TCRbeta repertoires that made up the dataset.

The immunoSEQ Assay, a bias-controlled multiplex PCR, was used to amplify TCRbeta CDR3 regions from genomic DNA. For the original study's pipeline: Nucleated cell counts per sample were estimated from amplification of reference gene primers within the assay. To quantify the absolute abundance of each unique TCRbeta CDR3 rearrangement, sequence reads were collapsed and filtered. For each sample, productive Simpson clonality was calculated by taking the square root of Simpson's diversity index across productive rearrangements. TCRdb mirrors the immuneACCESS table, restricted to in-frame sequences. Some clones are absent from its copies; in checked studies, under half trace to an unresolved V gene, and the reason for the others is unknown. D and trimming come from the DNA, and the V and J calls and clone size come from that table. Present in this sample are 200,000 to 300,000 clones, 75% to 85% of which were seen just once. The top ten clonotypes cover roughly 5.5% of the sample.

Worth noting for this clone: It lacks a known antigen. No base quality information exists; no much larger clone differs at one position.

Each collaborating institution followed its own protocols to collect whole blood in K2EDTA tubes. For TCRbeta analysis, collaborator samples were shipped as frozen whole blood, as isolated PBMCs, or as DNA extracted from either sample type. Results the study describes overall, beyond this receptor: The amount of clinical and demographic metadata varied by source and participant and was provided uncurated.

This sequence was found in a human donor in a cohort sampled during active COVID-19. The specimen was peripheral blood.

Read as DNA, the sequence is TGTGCCAGTAGTATAGAACGGACAGGGAAGAATGAGCAGTTCTTC. Its protein is CASSIERTGKNEQFF. The rearranged chain carries TRBV19 and TRBJ2-1; 8 of the junction bases match TRBD1. The germline V and J ends show losses of 0 bases and 7 bases respectively, and no gene match explains 5 bases of the junction. For CDR1 and CDR2, the germline V gene (reference sequence) lists LNHDA and SQIVND. From the cysteine up to the phenylalanine, the CDR3 has a length of 15 residues. Only CDR3 DNA is held: 45 bases, read in frame from base 1.